The following is a T cell receptor beta chain sequence with its context. Germline V CDR1 and CDR2: SEHNR, FQNEAQ (reference sequence). The CDR3 extends over 12 amino acids. RNA, at about 0.45 to 1 ug, was reverse transcribed with random hexamers. A single record per CDR3 protein comes from TCRdb applying MiXCR to the immunoSEQ multiplex PCR reads. The table shows about 160,000 distinct CDR3 sequences, with around 93% occurring only once. The sample belongs to a study of CD8 T cells in Susac syndrome. This sequence originates from a human donor in good health. The sequenced sample was CD4+ T cells from PBMCs. The chain joins TRBV7-9 to TRBJ1-3, with D perhaps matching TRBD1 (6 bases). The CDR3 loop is CGGGASGNTIYF. The CDR3 DNA reads as TGTGGGGGGGGCGCCTCTGGAAACACCATATATTTT.